This TCR beta chain appears in the sequencing data of a study of blood T cell repertoires in COVID-19. Study context: Italy, Spain and the United States were the sources of the convalescent and acute COVID-19 samples. In each case, the material was cDNA or gDNA derived from T cells, B-cell-depleted T cells, or PBMCs.

This clone was found a few times. Per the original methods: It was from reference gene primer amplification that nucleated cell counts were estimated. Libraries were prepared by immunoSEQ multiplex PCR; TCRdb keeps only in-frame clonotypes and omits some of them. V and J calls and clone size are those listed in that table; D and trimming were worked out from the DNA. In the table there are nearly 11,000 clones, approximately 89% of which are singletons. Germline V lookup: CDR1 LNHDA, CDR2 SQIVND (reference sequence). V dropped 2 bases and J dropped 7 bases, with 14 bases sitting between them. The CDR3 is 15 residues long.

The sequence came from a human donor in a cohort sampled during active COVID-19. The sequencing input was peripheral blood. The V gene is TRBV19, the J gene TRBJ1-4; D possibly corresponds to TRBD1 (5 bases). CDR3 protein: CASSILRQGSEKLFF. CDR3 nucleotides: TGTGCCAGTAGTATACTGCGCCAGGGATCTGAAAAACTGTTTTTT.